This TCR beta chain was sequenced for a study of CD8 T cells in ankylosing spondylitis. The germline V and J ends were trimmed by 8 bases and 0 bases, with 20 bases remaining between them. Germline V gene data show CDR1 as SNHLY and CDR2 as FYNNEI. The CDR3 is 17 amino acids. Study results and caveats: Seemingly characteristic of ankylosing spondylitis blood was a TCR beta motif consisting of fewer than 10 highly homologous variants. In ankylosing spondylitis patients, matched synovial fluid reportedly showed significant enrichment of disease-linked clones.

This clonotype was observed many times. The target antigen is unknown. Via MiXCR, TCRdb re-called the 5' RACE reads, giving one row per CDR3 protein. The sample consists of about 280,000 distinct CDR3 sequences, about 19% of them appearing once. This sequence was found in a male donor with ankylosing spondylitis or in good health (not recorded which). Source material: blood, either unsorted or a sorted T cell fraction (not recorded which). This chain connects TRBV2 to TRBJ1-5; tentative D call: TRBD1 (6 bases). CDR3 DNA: TGTGCCAGCGACGACGCAGGGGTTTCTGTTAGCAATCAGCCCCAGCATTTT. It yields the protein CASDDAGVSVSNQPQHF.